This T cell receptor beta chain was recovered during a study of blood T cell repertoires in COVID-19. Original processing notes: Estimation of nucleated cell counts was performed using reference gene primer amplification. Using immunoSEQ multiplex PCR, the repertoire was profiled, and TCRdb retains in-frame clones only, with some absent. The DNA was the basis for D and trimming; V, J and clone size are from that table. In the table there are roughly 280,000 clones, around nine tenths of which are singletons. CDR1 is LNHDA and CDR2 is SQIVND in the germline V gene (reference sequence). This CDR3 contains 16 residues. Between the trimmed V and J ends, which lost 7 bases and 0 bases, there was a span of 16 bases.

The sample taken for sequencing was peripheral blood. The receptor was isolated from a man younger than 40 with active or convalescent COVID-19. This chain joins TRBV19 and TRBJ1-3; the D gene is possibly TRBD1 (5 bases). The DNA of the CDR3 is TGTGCCAGTACCCGTGGGGGGACGGACTCTGGAAACACCATATATTTT. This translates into CASTRGGTDSGNTIYF.